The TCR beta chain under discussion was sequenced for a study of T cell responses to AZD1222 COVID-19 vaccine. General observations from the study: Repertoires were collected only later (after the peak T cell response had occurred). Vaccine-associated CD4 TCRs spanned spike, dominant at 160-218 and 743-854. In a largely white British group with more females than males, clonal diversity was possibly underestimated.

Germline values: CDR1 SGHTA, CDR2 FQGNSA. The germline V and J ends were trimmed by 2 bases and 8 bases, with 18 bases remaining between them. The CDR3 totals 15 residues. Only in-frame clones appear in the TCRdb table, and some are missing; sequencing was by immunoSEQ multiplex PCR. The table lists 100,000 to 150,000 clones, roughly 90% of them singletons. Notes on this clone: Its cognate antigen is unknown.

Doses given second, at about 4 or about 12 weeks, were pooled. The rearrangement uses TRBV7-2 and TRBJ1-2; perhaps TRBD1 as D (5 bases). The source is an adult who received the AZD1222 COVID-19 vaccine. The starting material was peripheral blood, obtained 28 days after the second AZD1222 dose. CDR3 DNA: TGTGCCAGCAGCTTACCCTCGGGACGGAGCCGCGGCTACACCTTC. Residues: CASSLPSGRSRGYTF.